The 19 T cell receptor beta chains below come from one sample, sequenced in a study of cytomegalovirus exposure and HLA in healthy donors. The study ran its PCR with 60 Vbeta and 13 Jbeta primers. Data came from immunoSEQ multiplex PCR; TCRdb stores just in-frame clones and leaves some out. The sample carries some 130,000 clones, 75% to 85% recorded once. Sequenced: PBMCs. All receptors come from a man aged 40-49 years in good health and CMV-seronegative.

The gene calls are TRBV10-2 and TRBJ1-1; D is perhaps TRBD1 (5 bases). Germline CDR1 is WSHSY and CDR2 is SAAADI. V was cut by 5 bases and J by 6 bases, with 22 bases left in between. The CDR3 runs 16 residues. CDR3 nucleotides: TGCGCCAGCAGTACAGGTGTCGTCGGGCAGAAGTCTGAAGCTTTCTTT. Translation gives CASSTGVVGQKSEAFF.

V and J are TRBV6-1 and TRBJ2-1, with a weak D call TRBD2 (5 bases). Germline V gives CDR1 MNHNS, CDR2 SASEGT. The CDR3 covers 12 residues. The V end was cut by 5 bases, the J end by 12 bases, with 14 bases between. CDR3 protein: CASSSRTAGQFF. The DNA for the CDR3 is TGTGCCAGCAGTTCGCGGACTGCGGGGCAGTTCTTC.

V is TRBV5-6 and J is TRBJ1-2; TRBD1 matches 8 bases. V was clipped by 3 bases and J by 5 bases; unmatched bases: 6. The germline V gene has CDR1 SGHDT and CDR2 YYEEEE. The CDR3 length is 14 residues. The CDR3 DNA sequence: TGTGCCAGCAGCTCCACAGGGGGGGCATATGGCTACACCTTC. Translation gives CASSSTGGAYGYTF.

This clone was counted once. The chain is built from TRBV9 and TRBJ2-3; D gene unclear. CDR1 is SGDLS and CDR2 is YYNGEE in the germline V gene. V lost 3 bases to trimming and J lost 10 bases, with 15 bases between them. This CDR3 contains 13 residues. The CDR3 region is CASSGTPPGAQYF. The CDR3 DNA reads as TGTGCCAGCAGCGGAACCCCGCCGGGTGCGCAGTATTTT.

This chain links TRBV7-9 with TRBJ2-3, with a possible D match to TRBD2 (7 bases). V lost 4 bases and J 10 bases, leaving 18 bases between the germline ends. The CDR3 contains 14 residues. The germline V gene encodes CDR1 SEHNR and CDR2 FQNEAQ (reference sequence). CDR3 amino acids: CASSSMKGGAAQYF. DNA for the CDR3: TGTGCCAGCAGCTCTATGAAGGGGGGGGCGGCGCAGTATTTT. Filled out from reference TRBV7-9 and TRBJ2-3, the complete variable domain reads DTGVSQNPRHKITKRGQNVTFRCDPISEHNRLYWYRQTLGQGPEFLTYFQNEAQLEKSRLLSDRFSAERPKGSFSTLEIQRTEQGDSAMYLCASSSMKGGAAQYFGPGTRLTVL.

The chain uses TRBV19 and TRBJ1-5, with 7 nucleotides matching TRBD1. The germline gives CDR1 LNHDA, CDR2 SQIVND (reference sequence). This CDR3 region has 15 residues. Germline trimming cut 1 base from V and 4 bases from J; bases unmatched to any gene: 4. DNA for the CDR3: TGTGCCAGTAGTATAGGGGGACAGAATAATCAGCCCCAGCATTTT. The encoded protein is CASSIGGQNNQPQHF.

This chain connects TRBV16 to TRBJ1-6, with TRBD1 matching 10 bases. The CDR3 runs 18 residues. Trimming removed 3 bases from V and 9 bases from J; junction bases left unmatched: 14. CDR1 is KGHSY and CDR2 is FQNENV in the germline V gene. This CDR3 is CASSQKREKGTGVSPLHF. As DNA, the CDR3 is TGTGCCAGCAGCCAGAAGAGAGAAAAGGGGACAGGGGTTTCACCCCTCCACTTT.

The chain links TRBV6-1 to TRBJ1-2; TRBD1 matches 9 bases. V gave up 6 bases and J gave up 6 bases; unmatched junction bases: 11. There are 15 residues in the CDR3. The germline CDR1 and CDR2 sequences are MNHNS and SASEGT. DNA for the CDR3: TGTGCCAGCAGAAATGAAGTGGGACAGGGCAATGGCTACACCTTC. This sequence encodes CASRNEVGQGNGYTF.

V gene TRBV5-1 combines with J gene TRBJ2-3, with 7 bases identical to TRBD1. Germline CDR1 reads SGHRS; CDR2 reads YFSETQ. CDR3 length: 15 residues. The J segment lost 1 base and the V segment lost 3 bases, leaving 5 bases of the junction unmatched. The CDR3 coding sequence is TGCGCCAGCAGCTCCGGGACAGTGCGCACAGATACGCAGTATTTT. Its translation: CASSSGTVRTDTQYF.

The J gene is TRBJ2-5, the V gene TRBV7-3; 8 nucleotides agree with TRBD2. The CDR3 covers 15 residues. V dropped 3 bases and J dropped 5; count of bases not matched to a gene: 8. The V gene's germline CDR1 is SGHTA and CDR2 FQGTGA. CDR3 DNA: TGTGCCAGCAGCTTCTATGGACTAGCCGGGGAGACCCAGTACTTC. The encoded protein is CASSFYGLAGETQYF.

This clone was counted once. The chain links TRBV11-3 to TRBJ2-7; a weak D match, TRBD1 (5 bases). There are 13 residues in the CDR3. Germline values: CDR1 SGHNT, CDR2 YENEEA. V gave up 3 bases and J gave up 3 bases, with 9 bases separating them. The CDR3 DNA sequence: TGTGCCAGCAGCTTGGGCAGGGACTACGAGCAGTACTTC. Protein: CASSLGRDYEQYF.

This chain uses TRBV5-1 with TRBJ2-2; D is possibly TRBD1 (6 bases). V lost 1 base to trimming and J lost 1 base, with 8 bases between them. The CDR3 has 15 amino acids. The V gene's germline CDR1 is SGHRS and CDR2 YFSETQ. The CDR3 DNA reads TGCGCCAGCAGCTTGATCAGGGGGAACACCGGGGAGCTGTTTTTT. Residues: CASSLIRGNTGELFF.

Here the CDR3 reads CAWKTDPAYTEAFF. The CDR3 DNA is TGTGCCTGGAAGACTGATCCCGCCTACACTGAAGCTTTCTTT. V is TRBV30 and J is TRBJ1-1; D remains unclear. This CDR3 spans 14 amino acids. Trimming left V 4 bases short and J 3 bases short, with 15 bases between. Germline lookup yields CDR1 GTSNPN and CDR2 SVGIG (reference sequence).

The chain joins TRBV7-2 to TRBJ1-2, with D maybe TRBD1 (5 bases). Germline V gene lookup returns CDR1 SGHTA and CDR2 FQGNSA. The CDR3 runs 14 residues. V was clipped by 1 base and J by 2 bases, with 8 bases between them. The CDR3 DNA reads as TGTGCCAGCAGCTTAGGACAGCAGAACTATGGCTACACCTTC. It is translated as CASSLGQQNYGYTF.

This chain links TRBV30 with TRBJ2-7, with D perhaps TRBD1 (5 bases). The germline V gene has CDR1 GTSNPN and CDR2 SVGIG (reference sequence). The CDR3 extends over 12 amino acids. Trimming left V 7 bases short and J 0 bases short, with 10 bases between. The CDR3 loop reads CALTDSSYEQYF. The CDR3 DNA is TGTGCCTTAACCGACAGCTCCTACGAGCAGTACTTC.

This chain links TRBV28 with TRBJ1-2; 7 nucleotides match TRBD1. The CDR3 is made up of 13 amino acids. With 5 bases clipped from V and 4 bases from J, the junction kept 4 bases outside the gene matches. CDR1 is MDHEN, CDR2 SYDVKM, per germline. Here the CDR3 reads CASSPGQTYGYTF. CDR3 bases: TGTGCCAGCAGTCCGGGACAGACCTATGGCTACACCTTC.

The chain uses TRBV18 and TRBJ1-2, with D perhaps TRBD1 (5 bases). The CDR3 extends over 13 amino acids. Germline CDR1 reads KGHSH; CDR2 reads LQKENI. V shed 6 bases and J shed 5 bases, with 13 bases lying between them. This CDR3 is CASSPQGHYGYTF. The CDR3 nucleotides are TGTGCCAGCTCCCCCCAGGGCCATTATGGCTACACCTTC. Supplemented by reference TRBV18 and TRBJ1-2, the full variable domain reads NAGVMQNPRHLVRRRGQEARLRCSPMKGHSHVYWYRQLPEEGLKFMVYLQKENIIDESGMPKERFSAEFPKEGPSILRIQQVVRGDSAAYFCASSPQGHYGYTFGSGTRLTVV.

The rearrangement uses TRBV19 and TRBJ2-5, with a tentative D call TRBD1 (5 bases). CDR3 length equals 14 residues. V gave up 8 bases and J gave up 3 bases, with 16 bases separating them. CDR1 and CDR2 from the germline V gene are LNHDA and SQIVND (reference sequence). The CDR3 sequence: CASGAGSTKETQYF. The DNA of the CDR3 is TGTGCCAGTGGGGCAGGTTCGACGAAAGAGACCCAGTACTTC. The variable domain in full, completed from reference TRBV19 and TRBJ2-5, reads DGGITQSPKYLFRKEGQNVTLSCEQNLNHDAMYWYRQDPGQGLRLIYYSQIVNDFQKGDIAEGYSVSREKKESFPLTVTSAQKNPTAFYLCASGAGSTKETQYFGPGTRLLVL.

This chain joins TRBV5-5 and TRBJ2-2, with D hard to call. Trimming stripped 2 bases from V and 2 bases from J, with 7 bases between. Germline CDR1 and CDR2: SGHKS and YYEKEE (reference sequence). The CDR3 runs 14 residues. The CDR3 bases are TGTGCCAGCAGCTTAGCAGGAAACACCGGGGAGCTGTTTTTT. This codes for CASSLAGNTGELFF.